This T cell receptor (beta chain) was captured in a study of blood T cell repertoires in COVID-19. Looking at the study overall: From the United States, Italy and Spain came samples of acute and convalescent COVID-19. The cDNA or gDNA used as material had been derived from T cells, B-cell-depleted T cells, or PBMCs.

Germline CDR1 reads MDHEN; CDR2 reads SYDVKM. V was shortened by 6 bases and J by 2 bases, with 16 bases between the two germline ends. This CDR3 is built from 15 residues. In terms of age and location, participants ranged from roughly 18 to 100 years and lived in about two dozen US areas. Authors' data handling: Scientists estimated how many nucleated cells there were by amplifying reference gene primers. Some clones are missing from TCRdb's copy, which holds only in-frame ones; the method was immunoSEQ multiplex PCR. V and J calls and clone size are those listed in that table; D and trimming were worked out from the DNA. The sample includes some 270,000 clones, 89% of them seen just once.

V gene TRBV28 combines with J gene TRBJ1-1, with a weak D call TRBD1 (6 bases). This TCR derives from a woman in her sixties or seventies who had recovered from COVID-19. The sample was PBMCs or T cells enriched from blood (not recorded which). CDR3 residues: CASRMRGGGNTEAFF. CDR3 coding DNA: TGTGCCAGCAGGATGCGGGGAGGGGGAAACACTGAAGCTTTCTTT. Variable domain in full (rest from reference TRBV28 and TRBJ1-1): DVKVTQSSRYLVKRTGEKVFLECVQDMDHENMFWYRQDPGLGLRLIYFSYDVKMKEKGDIPEGYSVSREKKERFSLILESASTNQTSMYLCASRMRGGGNTEAFFGQGTRLTVV.